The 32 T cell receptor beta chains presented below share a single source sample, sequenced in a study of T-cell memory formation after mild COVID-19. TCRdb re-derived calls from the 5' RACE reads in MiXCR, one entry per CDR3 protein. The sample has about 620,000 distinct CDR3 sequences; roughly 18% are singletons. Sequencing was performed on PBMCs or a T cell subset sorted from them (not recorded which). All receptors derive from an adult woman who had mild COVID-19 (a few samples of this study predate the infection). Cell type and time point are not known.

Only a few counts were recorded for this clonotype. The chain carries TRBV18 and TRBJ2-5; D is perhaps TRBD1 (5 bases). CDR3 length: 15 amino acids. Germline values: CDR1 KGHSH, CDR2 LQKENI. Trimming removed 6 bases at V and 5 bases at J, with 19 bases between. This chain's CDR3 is CASSQRTLSRETQYF. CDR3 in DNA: TGTGCCAGCTCCCAAAGGACACTGAGTCGGGAGACCCAGTACTTC.

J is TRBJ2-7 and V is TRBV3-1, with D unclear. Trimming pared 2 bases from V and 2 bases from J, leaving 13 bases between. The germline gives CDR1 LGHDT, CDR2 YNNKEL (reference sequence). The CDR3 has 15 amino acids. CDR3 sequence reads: CASSQRSSPAYEQYF. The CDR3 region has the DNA TGTGCCAGCAGCCAAAGGTCCTCTCCCGCCTACGAGCAGTACTTC.

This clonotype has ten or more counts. CDR3 in amino acids: CATSSTGLARTDTQYF. CDR3 coding DNA: TGTGCCACCAGTTCTACAGGGCTAGCACGCACAGATACGCAGTATTTT. The chain couples TRBV24-1 to TRBJ2-3, with D possibly TRBD1 on 6 matching bases. This CDR3 has 16 amino acids. The V end was cut by 6 bases, the J end by 1 base, with 16 bases between. Germline V gene data show CDR1 as KGHDR and CDR2 as SFDVKD.

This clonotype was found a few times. CDR3 sequence: CASSQDRGVHIFYEQYF. CDR3 in DNA: TGCGCCAGCAGCCAAGATCGGGGGGTCCACATCTTCTACGAGCAGTACTTC. The chain is built from TRBV4-1 and TRBJ2-7; TRBD2 aligns across 7 bases. The CDR3 has 17 residues. The germline gives CDR1 MGHRA, CDR2 YSYEKL. V dropped 0 bases and J dropped 3; count of bases not matched to a gene: 11.

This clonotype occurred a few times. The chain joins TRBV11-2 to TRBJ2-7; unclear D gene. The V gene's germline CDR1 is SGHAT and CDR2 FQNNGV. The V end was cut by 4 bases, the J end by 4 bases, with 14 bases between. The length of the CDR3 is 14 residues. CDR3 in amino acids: CASSSLPRIYEQYF. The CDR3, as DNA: TGTGCCAGCAGCTCCCTCCCCCGGATTTACGAGCAGTACTTC.

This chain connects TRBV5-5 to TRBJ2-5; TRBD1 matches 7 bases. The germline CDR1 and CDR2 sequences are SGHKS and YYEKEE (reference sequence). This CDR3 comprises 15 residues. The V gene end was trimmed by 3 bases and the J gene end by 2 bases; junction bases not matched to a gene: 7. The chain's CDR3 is CASSSRDSYQETQYF. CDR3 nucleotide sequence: TGTGCCAGCAGCTCCCGGGACAGCTATCAAGAGACCCAGTACTTC.

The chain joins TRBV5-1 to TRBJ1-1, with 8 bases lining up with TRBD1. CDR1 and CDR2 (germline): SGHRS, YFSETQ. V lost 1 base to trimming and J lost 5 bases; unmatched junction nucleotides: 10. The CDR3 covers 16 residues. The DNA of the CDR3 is TGCGCCAGCAGCTTGCCGGGGACAGGAGCGGGGACTGAAGCTTTCTTT. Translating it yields CASSLPGTGAGTEAFF.

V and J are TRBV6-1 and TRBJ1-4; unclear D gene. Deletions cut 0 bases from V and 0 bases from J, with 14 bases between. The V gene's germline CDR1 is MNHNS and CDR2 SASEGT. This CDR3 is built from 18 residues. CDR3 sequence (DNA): TGTGCCAGCAGTGAAGCGGCCCAAAGGGTTGCAACTAATGAAAAACTGTTTTTT. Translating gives CASSEAAQRVATNEKLFF.

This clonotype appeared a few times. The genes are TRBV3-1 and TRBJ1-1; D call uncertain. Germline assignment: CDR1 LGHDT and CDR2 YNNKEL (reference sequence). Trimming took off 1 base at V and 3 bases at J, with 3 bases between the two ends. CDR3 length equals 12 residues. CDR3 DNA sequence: TGTGCCAGCAGCCAAGTTCACACTGAAGCTTTCTTT. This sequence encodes CASSQVHTEAFF.

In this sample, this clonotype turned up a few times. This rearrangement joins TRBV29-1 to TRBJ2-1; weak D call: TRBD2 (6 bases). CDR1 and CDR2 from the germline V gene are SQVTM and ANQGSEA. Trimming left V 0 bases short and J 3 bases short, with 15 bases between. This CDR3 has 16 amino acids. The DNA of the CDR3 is TGCAGCGTTGAAGATCTTCCGGGGGAACGCTACAATGAGCAGTTCTTC. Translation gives CSVEDLPGERYNEQFF.

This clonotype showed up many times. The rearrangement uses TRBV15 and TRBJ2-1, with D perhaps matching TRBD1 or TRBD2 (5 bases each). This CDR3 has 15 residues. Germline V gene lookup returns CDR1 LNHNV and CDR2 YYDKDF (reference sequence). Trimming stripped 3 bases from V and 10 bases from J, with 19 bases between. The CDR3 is CATSRDLGGLDEQFF. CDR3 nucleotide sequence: TGTGCCACCAGCAGGGACCTTGGGGGTCTGGACGAGCAGTTCTTC.

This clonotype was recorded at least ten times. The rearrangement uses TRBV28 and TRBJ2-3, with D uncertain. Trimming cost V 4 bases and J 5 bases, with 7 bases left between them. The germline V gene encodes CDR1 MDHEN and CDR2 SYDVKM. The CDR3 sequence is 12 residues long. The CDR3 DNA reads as TGTGCCAGCAGTTCCCCTGGAGATACGCAGTATTTT. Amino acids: CASSSPGDTQYF.

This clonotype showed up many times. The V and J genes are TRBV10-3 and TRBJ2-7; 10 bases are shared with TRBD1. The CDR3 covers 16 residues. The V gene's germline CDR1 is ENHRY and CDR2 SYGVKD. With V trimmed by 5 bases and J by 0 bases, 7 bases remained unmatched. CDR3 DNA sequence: TGTGCCATCAGTTATGGGGGACAGGGGATCTCCTACGAGCAGTACTTC. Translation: CAISYGGQGISYEQYF.

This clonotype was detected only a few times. CDR3 in DNA: TGCGCCAGCAGCCAAGACCCCCGGGGTGTGGGGGACTACGAGCAGTACTTC. Translating gives CASSQDPRGVGDYEQYF. The V gene is TRBV4-1, the J gene TRBJ2-7; D may correspond to TRBD1 or TRBD2 (5 bases each). Germline V CDR1 and CDR2: MGHRA, YSYEKL. The V gene lost 0 bases and the J gene lost 3 bases, with 18 bases spanning the gap. This CDR3 comprises 17 residues.

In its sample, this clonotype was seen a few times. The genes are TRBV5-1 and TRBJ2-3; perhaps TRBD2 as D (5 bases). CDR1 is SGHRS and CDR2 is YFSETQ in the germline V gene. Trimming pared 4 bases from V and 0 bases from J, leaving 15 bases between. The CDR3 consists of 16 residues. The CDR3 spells CASSKQWTRSTDTQYF. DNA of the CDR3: TGCGCCAGCAGCAAACAATGGACTCGAAGCACAGATACGCAGTATTTT.

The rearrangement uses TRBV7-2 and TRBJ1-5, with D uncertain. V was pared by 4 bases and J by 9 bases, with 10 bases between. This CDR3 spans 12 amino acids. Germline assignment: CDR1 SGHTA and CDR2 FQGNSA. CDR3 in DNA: TGTGCCAGCAGCTCCCGCCCGGGGCCCCAGCATTTT. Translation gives CASSSRPGPQHF.

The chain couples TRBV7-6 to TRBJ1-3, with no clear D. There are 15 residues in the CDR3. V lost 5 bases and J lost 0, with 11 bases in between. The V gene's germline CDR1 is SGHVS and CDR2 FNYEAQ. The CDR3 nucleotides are TGTGCCAGCAGCCCCCGCCAACCCTCTGGAAACACCATATATTTT. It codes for CASSPRQPSGNTIYF.

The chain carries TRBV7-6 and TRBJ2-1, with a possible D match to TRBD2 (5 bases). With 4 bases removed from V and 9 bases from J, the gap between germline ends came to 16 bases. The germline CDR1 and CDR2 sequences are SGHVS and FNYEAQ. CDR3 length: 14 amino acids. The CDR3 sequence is CASSSLGEGGEQFF. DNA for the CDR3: TGTGCCAGCAGCTCCCTTGGAGAGGGTGGTGAGCAGTTCTTC. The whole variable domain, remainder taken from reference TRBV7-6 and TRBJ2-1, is GAGVSQSPRYKVTKRGQDVALRCDPISGHVSLYWYRQALGQGPEFLTYFNYEAQQDKSGLPNDRFSAERPEGSISTLTIQRTEQRDSAMYRCASSSLGEGGEQFFGPGTRLTVL.

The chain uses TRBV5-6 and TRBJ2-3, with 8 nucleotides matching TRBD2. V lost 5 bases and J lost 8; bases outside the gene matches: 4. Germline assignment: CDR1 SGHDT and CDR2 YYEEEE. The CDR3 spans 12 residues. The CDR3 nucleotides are TGTGCCAGCAGTCCCGGGAGGGGTACGCAGTATTTT. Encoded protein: CASSPGRGTQYF.

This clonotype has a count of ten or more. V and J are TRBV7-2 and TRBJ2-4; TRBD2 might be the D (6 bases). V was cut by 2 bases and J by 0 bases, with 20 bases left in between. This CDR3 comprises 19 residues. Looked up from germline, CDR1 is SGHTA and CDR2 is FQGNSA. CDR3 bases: TGTGCCAGCAGCTTACGGGATGGAACGGGAGCGTTAGCCAAAAACATTCAGTACTTC. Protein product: CASSLRDGTGALAKNIQYF.

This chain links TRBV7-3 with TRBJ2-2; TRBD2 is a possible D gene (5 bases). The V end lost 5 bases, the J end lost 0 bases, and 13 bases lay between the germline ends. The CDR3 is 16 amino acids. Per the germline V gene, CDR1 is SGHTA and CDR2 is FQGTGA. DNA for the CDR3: TGTGCCAGCAGCCGTCTCAGCGGAGCGAACACCGGGGAGCTGTTTTTT. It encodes CASSRLSGANTGELFF. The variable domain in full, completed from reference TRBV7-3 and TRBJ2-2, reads GAGVSQTPSNKVTEKGKYVELRCDPISGHTALYWYRQSLGQGPEFLIYFQGTGAADDSGLPNDRFFAVRPEGSVSTLKIQRTERGDSAVYLCASSRLSGANTGELFFGEGSRLTVL.

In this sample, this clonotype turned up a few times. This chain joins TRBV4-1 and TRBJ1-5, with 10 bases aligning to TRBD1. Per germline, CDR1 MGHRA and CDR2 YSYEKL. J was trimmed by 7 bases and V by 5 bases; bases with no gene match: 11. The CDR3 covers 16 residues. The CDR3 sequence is CASSFETGGGWQPQHF. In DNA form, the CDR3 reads TGCGCCAGCAGCTTCGAGACAGGGGGCGGATGGCAGCCCCAGCATTTT.

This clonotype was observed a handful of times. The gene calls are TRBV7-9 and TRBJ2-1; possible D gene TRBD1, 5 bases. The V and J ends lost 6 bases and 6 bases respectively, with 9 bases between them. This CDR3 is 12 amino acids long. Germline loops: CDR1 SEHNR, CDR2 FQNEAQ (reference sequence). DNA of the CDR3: TGTGCCAGCAGGACAGCCCTCAATGAGCAGTTCTTC. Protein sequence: CASRTALNEQFF.

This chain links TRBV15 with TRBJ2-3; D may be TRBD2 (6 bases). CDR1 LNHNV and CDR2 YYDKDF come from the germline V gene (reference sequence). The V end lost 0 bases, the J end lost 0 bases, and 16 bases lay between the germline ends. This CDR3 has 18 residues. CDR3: CATSRDLIRGTSTDTQYF. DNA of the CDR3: TGTGCCACCAGCAGAGATCTCATCCGCGGGACTAGCACAGATACGCAGTATTTT.

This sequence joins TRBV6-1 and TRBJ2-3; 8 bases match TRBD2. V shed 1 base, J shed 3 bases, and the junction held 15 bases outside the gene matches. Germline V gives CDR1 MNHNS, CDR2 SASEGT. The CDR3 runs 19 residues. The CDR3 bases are TGTGCCAGCAGTGAAGATGACGCCCCGGGACTAGTGTGGACAGATACGCAGTATTTT. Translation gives CASSEDDAPGLVWTDTQYF.

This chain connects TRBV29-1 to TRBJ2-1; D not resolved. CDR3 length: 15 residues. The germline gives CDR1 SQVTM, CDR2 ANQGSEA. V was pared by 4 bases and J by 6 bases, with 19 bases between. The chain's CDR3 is CSVVEIGMPGNEQFF. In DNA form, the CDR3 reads TGCAGCGTTGTCGAGATAGGGATGCCGGGCAATGAGCAGTTCTTC.

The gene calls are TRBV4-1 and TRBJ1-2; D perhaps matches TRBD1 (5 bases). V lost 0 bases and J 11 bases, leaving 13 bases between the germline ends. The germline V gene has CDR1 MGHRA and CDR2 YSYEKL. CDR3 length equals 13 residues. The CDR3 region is CASSQDAAGIYTF. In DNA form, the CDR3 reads TGCGCCAGCAGCCAAGATGCGGCAGGGATTTACACCTTC.

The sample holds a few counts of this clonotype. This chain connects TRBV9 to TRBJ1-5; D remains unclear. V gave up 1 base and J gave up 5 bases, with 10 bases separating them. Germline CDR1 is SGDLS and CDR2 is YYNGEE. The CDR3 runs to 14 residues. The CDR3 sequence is CASSVWPADQPQHF. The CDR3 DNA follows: TGTGCCAGCAGCGTATGGCCAGCCGATCAGCCCCAGCATTTT.

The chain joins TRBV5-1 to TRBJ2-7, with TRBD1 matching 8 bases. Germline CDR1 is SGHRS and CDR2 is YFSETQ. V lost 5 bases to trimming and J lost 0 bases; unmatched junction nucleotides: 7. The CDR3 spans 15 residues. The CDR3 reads CASSFGQGSSYEQYF. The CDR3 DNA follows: TGCGCCAGCAGTTTCGGACAGGGCAGCTCCTACGAGCAGTACTTC.

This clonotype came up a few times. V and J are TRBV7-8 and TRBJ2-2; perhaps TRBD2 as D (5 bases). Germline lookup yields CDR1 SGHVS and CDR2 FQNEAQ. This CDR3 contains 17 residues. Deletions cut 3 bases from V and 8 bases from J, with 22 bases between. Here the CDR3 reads CASSFIPEPGMIGELFF. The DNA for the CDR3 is TGTGCCAGCAGCTTTATCCCTGAACCGGGAATGATAGGGGAGCTGTTTTTT.

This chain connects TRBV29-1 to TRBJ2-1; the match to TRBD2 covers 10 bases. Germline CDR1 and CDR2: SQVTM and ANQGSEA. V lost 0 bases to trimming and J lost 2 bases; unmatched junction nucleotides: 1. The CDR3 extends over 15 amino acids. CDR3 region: CSVEDGLAAYNEQFF. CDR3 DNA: TGCAGCGTTGAAGACGGACTAGCGGCCTACAATGAGCAGTTCTTC.

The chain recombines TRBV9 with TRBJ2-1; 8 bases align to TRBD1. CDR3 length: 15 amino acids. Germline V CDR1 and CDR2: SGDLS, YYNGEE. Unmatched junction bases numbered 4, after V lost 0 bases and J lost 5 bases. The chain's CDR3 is CASSVASGGHNEQFF. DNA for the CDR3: TGTGCCAGCAGCGTAGCGTCAGGGGGCCACAATGAGCAGTTCTTC.